The 26 T cell receptor beta chains presented below share a single source sample, sequenced in a study of shared clonotypes between healthy human individuals. The method was immunoSEQ multiplex PCR; TCRdb's version includes in-frame clones alone and lacks a portion of them. Seen here are roughly 2 million clones, approximately 96% observed once, and the top ten hold roughly 0.13%. The sequenced sample consisted of naive CD4+ T cells sorted from blood. As to subset: CD45RA+ positively selected. The source of these receptors is a man aged 18 to 30 in good health.

This chain connects TRBV18 to TRBJ1-2; D is uncertain. Germline V CDR1 and CDR2: KGHSH, LQKENI. Trimming cost V 0 bases and J 2 bases, with 7 bases left between them. The CDR3 runs 14 residues. The CDR3 DNA is TGTGCCAGCTCACCACCGATACAGAACTATGGCTACACCTTC. This sequence encodes CASSPPIQNYGYTF.

This clone was recorded a few times. Distinct nucleotide sequences in the sample also encode this CDR3. The J gene is TRBJ1-2, the V gene TRBV9, with D hard to call. The length of the CDR3 is 13 residues. Germline assignment: CDR1 SGDLS and CDR2 YYNGEE. The V gene lost 0 bases and the J gene lost 0 bases, with 3 bases spanning the gap. The CDR3 DNA reads as TGTGCCAGCAGCGTAGACTCTAACTATGGCTACACCTTC. Translated, it gives CASSVDSNYGYTF.

As DNA, the CDR3 is TGTGCCAGCAGTCAGCTGTCCGGTGGGACTGAAGCTTTCTTT. Its protein product is CASSQLSGGTEAFF. The chain links TRBV6-5 to TRBJ1-1; D is uncertain. Germline V lookup: CDR1 MNHEY, CDR2 SVGAGI. V lost 5 bases to trimming and J lost 5 bases, with 15 bases between them. There are 14 residues in the CDR3.

The table lists this clone with a count of one. DNA of the CDR3: TGTGCCAGCTCACCAGGGCCAACATCGAACACCGGGGAGCTGTTTTTT. Protein product: CASSPGPTSNTGELFF. The chain joins TRBV18 to TRBJ2-2; no clear D gene. Germline V gene sequence: CDR1 KGHSH, CDR2 LQKENI. The CDR3 runs 16 residues. The V gene lost 2 bases and the J gene lost 0 bases, with 10 bases spanning the gap.

This clone has a single count. The same CDR3 is also encoded by other DNA sequences in this sample. CDR3 region: CAWSVLASGELFF. Written as DNA, the CDR3 is TGTGCCTGGAGTGTTTTAGCCTCCGGGGAGCTGTTTTTT. The chain uses TRBV30 and TRBJ2-2; unclear D gene. CDR1 and CDR2 from the germline V gene are GTSNPN and SVGIG (reference sequence). This CDR3 contains 13 residues. The germline V and J ends were trimmed by 0 bases and 6 bases, with 8 bases remaining between them.

The V gene is TRBV4-2, the J gene TRBJ1-2, with D maybe TRBD1 (5 bases). The CDR3 is 14 amino acids. Germline lookup yields CDR1 LGHNA and CDR2 YNFKEQ. The V and J ends lost 4 bases and 3 bases respectively, with 12 bases between them. CDR3: CASSRIDSYYGYTF. The CDR3 region has the DNA TGTGCCAGCAGCCGCATAGACAGCTACTATGGCTACACCTTC.

This chain connects TRBV19 to TRBJ1-5; D remains ambiguous. In germline, CDR1 is LNHDA, CDR2 SQIVND (reference sequence). V lost 4 bases and J 1 base, leaving 11 bases between the germline ends. CDR3 size: 15 residues. CDR3 in DNA: TGTGCCAGTAGTACCATCCCGGACAGCAATCAGCCCCAGCATTTT. Translation gives CASSTIPDSNQPQHF.

This clone was seen only once. The chain links TRBV7-2 to TRBJ1-3; D unresolved. The CDR3 consists of 14 residues. V was cut by 3 bases and J by 2 bases, with 8 bases left in between. Germline CDR1 and CDR2: SGHTA and FQGNSA. In DNA form, the CDR3 reads TGTGCCAGCAGCTTTCTCGGGGCTGGAAACACCATATATTTT. It is translated as CASSFLGAGNTIYF.

The genes are TRBV10-3 and TRBJ1-1; 7 nucleotides align to TRBD1. With V trimmed by 0 bases and J by 2 bases, 6 bases remained unmatched. In germline, CDR1 is ENHRY, CDR2 SYGVKD. The CDR3 has 16 residues. CDR3 loop: CAISESARTGNTEAFF. The CDR3 bases are TGTGCCATCAGTGAGTCGGCCAGGACAGGAAACACTGAAGCTTTCTTT.

The chain joins TRBV5-5 to TRBJ1-6, with D possibly matching TRBD1 (5 bases). The V end was cut by 1 base, the J end by 10 bases, with 12 bases between. The CDR3 is 14 amino acids. CDR1 and CDR2 from the germline V gene are SGHKS and YYEKEE (reference sequence). The CDR3 DNA reads TGTGCCAGCAGCTTGTTGCAGGGAGTATCACCCCTCCACTTT. Protein product: CASSLLQGVSPLHF.

The rearrangement links TRBV4-3 to TRBJ2-3; 14 bases agree with TRBD2. The CDR3 has 16 amino acids. Germline CDR1 and CDR2: LGHNA and YSLEER. V lost 3 bases and J lost 2; bases outside the gene matches: 1. In nucleotides, the CDR3 is TGCGCCAGCAGCCAGGGACTAGCGGGAGCCACAGATACGCAGTATTTT. This translates into CASSQGLAGATDTQYF.

V gene TRBV7-2 combines with J gene TRBJ2-7, with D perhaps TRBD2 (5 bases). This CDR3 comprises 13 residues. From germline, CDR1 is SGHTA and CDR2 FQGNSA. Trimming left V 5 bases short and J 2 bases short, with 10 bases between. Here the CDR3 reads CASSPDYTYEQYF. The CDR3, as DNA: TGTGCCAGCAGCCCCGACTACACCTACGAGCAGTACTTC.

This clone was observed a single time. The CDR3 sequence is CASSIEAGYSNQPQHF. The CDR3 region has the DNA TGTGCCAGTAGTATAGAGGCAGGATATAGCAATCAGCCCCAGCATTTT. The gene calls are TRBV19 and TRBJ1-5; D is unresolved. Looked up from germline, CDR1 is LNHDA and CDR2 is SQIVND (reference sequence). The CDR3 runs to 16 residues. V shed 0 bases and J shed 0 bases, with 9 bases lying between them.

The chain links TRBV4-1 to TRBJ2-2; 7 nucleotides line up with TRBD1. The V gene's germline CDR1 is MGHRA and CDR2 YSYEKL. This CDR3 spans 15 amino acids. The V gene end was trimmed by 1 base and the J gene end by 7 bases; junction bases not matched to a gene: 6. CDR3 protein: CASSQGGGWIGELFF. The CDR3 DNA follows: TGCGCCAGCAGCCAAGGAGGGGGCTGGATCGGGGAGCTGTTTTTT.

This chain connects TRBV5-1 to TRBJ2-1, with 7 bases matching TRBD1. Germline V gives CDR1 SGHRS, CDR2 YFSETQ. Trimming removed 2 bases from V and 8 bases from J; junction bases left unmatched: 7. CDR3 size: 14 residues. CDR3 protein: CASSFHSTGDEQFF. The CDR3 DNA is TGCGCCAGCAGCTTCCATTCCACAGGGGATGAGCAGTTCTTC.

This rearrangement joins TRBV6-5 to TRBJ2-1; D assignment may be TRBD1 or TRBD2 (5 bases each). The CDR3 contains 13 residues. CDR1 and CDR2 from the germline V gene are MNHEY and SVGAGI. V lost 6 bases and J lost 10, with 16 bases in between. The CDR3 is CASSSSGPEEQFF. CDR3 DNA: TGTGCCAGCAGCTCCTCGGGGCCTGAAGAGCAGTTCTTC.

The chain joins TRBV5-4 to TRBJ1-1; D call uncertain. Trimming shortened V by 4 bases and J by 7 bases, and 20 bases separated the two germline ends. Germline CDR1 and CDR2: SGHNT and YYREEE (reference sequence). There are 15 residues in the CDR3. CDR3 protein: CASSPESYPKGEAFF. As DNA, the CDR3 is TGTGCCAGCAGCCCTGAGTCGTACCCAAAAGGTGAAGCTTTCTTT.

The chain recombines TRBV11-2 with TRBJ2-5; D is possibly TRBD2 (6 bases). This CDR3 has 15 amino acids. The germline V gene has CDR1 SGHAT and CDR2 FQNNGV. V was clipped by 2 bases and J by 4 bases, with 14 bases between them. This CDR3 reads CASSLSGRLAETQYF. For the CDR3, the DNA is TGTGCCAGCAGCTTATCAGGGAGGCTGGCAGAGACCCAGTACTTC.

The chain combines TRBV19 with TRBJ2-7; no clear D gene. Germline CDR1 and CDR2: LNHDA and SQIVND (reference sequence). This CDR3 is 13 amino acids long. The germline V and J ends were trimmed by 5 bases and 2 bases, with 10 bases remaining between them. CDR3: CASSLGKPYEQYF. The CDR3 DNA follows: TGTGCCAGTAGTTTAGGGAAACCCTACGAGCAGTACTTC.

The rearrangement links TRBV7-9 to TRBJ2-7; D unresolved. Germline-derived CDR1 and CDR2 are SEHNR and FQNEAQ (reference sequence). The ends were cut back, 0 bases at V and 13 bases at J, with 13 bases in the middle. The CDR3 has 12 amino acids. CDR3 sequence (DNA): TGTGCCAGCAGCTTAGCGCCCACGGCCCGTTACTTC. It is translated as CASSLAPTARYF.

As concerns this clone: The junction differs from germline at one of its ends, possibly a read error. The chain recombines TRBV7-2 with TRBJ2-1, with 11 bases identical to TRBD2. There are 14 residues in the CDR3. Per germline, CDR1 SGHTA and CDR2 FQGNSA. The chain's CDR3 is CASRLAGGPSEQFF. The DNA of the CDR3 is TGTGCCAGCAGATTAGCGGGAGGGCCTAGTGAGCAGTTCTTC.

The chain couples TRBV5-5 to TRBJ2-5; tentatively, D is TRBD2 (5 bases). Germline loops: CDR1 SGHKS, CDR2 YYEKEE (reference sequence). The CDR3 is 12 amino acids. Trimming took off 6 bases at V and 5 bases at J, with 11 bases between the two ends. The CDR3 is CASKKGEETQYF. For the CDR3, the DNA is TGTGCCAGCAAGAAGGGAGAGGAGACCCAGTACTTC.

The chain employs TRBV5-1 and TRBJ1-2; 7 nucleotides line up with TRBD1. The trim removed 3 bases at V and 3 bases at J, leaving 2 bases unmatched. This CDR3 spans 13 amino acids. The germline V gene encodes CDR1 SGHRS and CDR2 YFSETQ. In DNA, the CDR3 is TGCGCCAGCAGCTCCAGGGGGGACTATGGCTACACCTTC. It translates to CASSSRGDYGYTF.

Written as DNA, the CDR3 is TGTGCCAGCAGCTTGGATGCCAGGGCAACTAACTATGGCTACACCTTC. Protein: CASSLDARATNYGYTF. The genes are TRBV5-6 and TRBJ1-2; a weak D match, TRBD1 (5 bases). The CDR3 is 16 residues long. The germline V and J ends were trimmed by 0 bases and 0 bases, with 12 bases remaining between them. CDR1 and CDR2 from the germline V gene are SGHDT and YYEEEE.

The chain combines TRBV11-1 with TRBJ2-2; 10 bases map to TRBD1. The CDR3 totals 15 residues. The junction had 3 bases not matched to a gene; V was cut back by 5 bases and J by 3 bases. Per the germline V gene, CDR1 is SGHAT and CDR2 is FQDESV (reference sequence). The CDR3 region has the DNA TGTGCCAGCAGCGCGACAGGGGGCGACACCGGGGAGCTGTTTTTT. It yields the protein CASSATGGDTGELFF.

The V gene is TRBV5-1, the J gene TRBJ1-1, with D uncertain. Germline-derived CDR1 and CDR2 are SGHRS and YFSETQ. Between the trimmed V and J ends, which lost 4 bases and 3 bases, there was a span of 16 bases. The CDR3 contains 15 residues. The CDR3 loop reads CASSPNAGVHTEAFF. The CDR3 DNA is TGCGCCAGCAGCCCGAACGCGGGCGTTCACACTGAAGCTTTCTTT.